This T cell receptor beta chain was recorded in a study of T cells in Graves' hyperthyroidism and ophthalmopathy. Stability of Graves' hyperthyroidism was defined as absent ophthalmopathy progression within 18 months. RNA transcripts gave rise to amplified TCR beta CDR3 regions. The HTBI primer set was used in a first-round RT-PCR of the TCR CDR3. TCRdb fed the multiplex PCR reads into MiXCR, producing one record per CDR3 protein. The table has about 400,000 distinct CDR3 sequences, around 13% seen once; the top ten hold 5.3%. The trim removed 0 bases at V and 7 bases at J, leaving 13 bases unmatched. Germline V gene lookup returns CDR1 LGHDT and CDR2 YNNKEL (reference sequence). This CDR3 region has 17 residues. This clonotype was observed at least ten times. The antigen is undetermined. Study-wide results and caveats: Using 13 V-J features, a model discriminated ophthalmopathy from stable hyperthyroidism.

This chain links TRBV3-1 with TRBJ2-7; 9 bases match TRBD2. Sequencing input: blood. The origin of this receptor is a woman younger than 30 with Graves' hyperthyroidism. CDR3 in DNA: TGTGCCAGCAGCCAAGATCTGGTTAGCGGGAGTTTATATGAGCAGTACTTC. The encoded protein is CASSQDLVSGSLYEQYF.